The sequence of this T cell receptor beta chain was determined in a study of post-analysis software for immune sequencing data. Every TCR beta cDNA library bore unique molecular identifiers. TCRdb called the PCR reads again in MiXCR, with one record for every CDR3 protein. This sample yields hundreds of thousands of distinct CDR3 sequences, of which 40% to 50% are seen a single time; 1.5% to 2% belongs to the top ten. This clonotype was seen once. This clonotype was obtained from a girl under 18 with multiple sclerosis. Sequenced input: blood.

The CDR3 sequence: CSAETRTDTQYF. DNA of the CDR3: TGCAGTGCCGAGACCCGCACAGATACGCAGTATTTT. V gene TRBV20-1 combines with J gene TRBJ2-3; D gene uncertain. Germline V CDR1 and CDR2: DFQATT, SNEGSKA (reference sequence). This CDR3 region has 12 residues. V lost 6 bases and J 1 base, leaving 8 bases between the germline ends.